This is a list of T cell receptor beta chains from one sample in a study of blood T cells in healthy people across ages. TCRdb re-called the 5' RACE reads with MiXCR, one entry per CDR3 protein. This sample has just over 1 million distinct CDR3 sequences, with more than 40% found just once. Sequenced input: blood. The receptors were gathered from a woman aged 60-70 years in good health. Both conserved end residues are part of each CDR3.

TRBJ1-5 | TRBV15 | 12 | CATSRVNQPQHF
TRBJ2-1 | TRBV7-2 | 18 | CASTPRNLGSGSYNEQFF
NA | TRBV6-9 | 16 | CASSSFGGDWSREQYF
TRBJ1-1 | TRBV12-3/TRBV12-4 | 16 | CASSDYSTGTNTEAFF
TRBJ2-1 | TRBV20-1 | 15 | CSADPGTRGVVEQFF
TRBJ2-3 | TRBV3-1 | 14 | CASSQMRQKDTQYF
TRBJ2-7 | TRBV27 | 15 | CASSPGLAGYNEQYF
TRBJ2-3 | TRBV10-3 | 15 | CAISETVGNTDTQYF
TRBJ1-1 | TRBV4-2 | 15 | CASSHSGRMNTEAFF
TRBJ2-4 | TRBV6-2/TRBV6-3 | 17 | CASSPLGLALAKNIQYF
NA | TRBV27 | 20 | CASSLSRDRGTSGRDYEQYF
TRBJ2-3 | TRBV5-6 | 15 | CASSWTGTYTDTQYF
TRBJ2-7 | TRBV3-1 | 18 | CASSPGPLTSGSSYEQYF
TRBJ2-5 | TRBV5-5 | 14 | CASSVVPEGGTQYF
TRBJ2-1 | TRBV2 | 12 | CATGTLFVEQFF
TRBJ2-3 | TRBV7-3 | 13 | CASSSGPTDTQYF
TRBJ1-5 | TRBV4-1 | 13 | CASSQDSSLPQHF
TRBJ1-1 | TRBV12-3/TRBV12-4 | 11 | CASSSLKEAFF
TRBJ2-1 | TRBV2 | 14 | CASSTLGEYNEQFF
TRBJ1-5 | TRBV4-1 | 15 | CASSHAGGLNQPQHF
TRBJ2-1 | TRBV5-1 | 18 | CASSIGRLSGSSNNEQFF
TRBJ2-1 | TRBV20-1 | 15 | CSARAAGTSGYEQFF
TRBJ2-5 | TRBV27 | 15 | CASSNAGTMRETQYF
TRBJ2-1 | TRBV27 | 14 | CASSLGLKANEQFF
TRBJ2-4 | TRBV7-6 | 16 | CACSNSGTSGREEQYF
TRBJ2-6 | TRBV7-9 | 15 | CASSLALGGYNVLTF
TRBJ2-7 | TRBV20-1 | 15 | CSARDEGKSSYEQYF
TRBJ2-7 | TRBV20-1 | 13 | CSASRDRGDEQYF
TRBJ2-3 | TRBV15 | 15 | CATSRDPGSTDTQYF
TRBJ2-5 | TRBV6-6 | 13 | CASLRGDGETQYF
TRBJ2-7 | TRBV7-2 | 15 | CASSLMGRLLSEQYF
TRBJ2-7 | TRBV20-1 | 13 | CSLGQVDSYEQYF
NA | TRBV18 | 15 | CASSPGDRALGEQYF
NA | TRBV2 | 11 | CGTGFGYEQYF
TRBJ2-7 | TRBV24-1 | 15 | CATSDGRGPSYEQYF
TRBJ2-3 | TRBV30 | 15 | CAWKLGAGVTDTQYF
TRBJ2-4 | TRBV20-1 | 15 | CSARDNGAAKNIRYF
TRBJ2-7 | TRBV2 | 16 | CASSETGLAGTGEQYF
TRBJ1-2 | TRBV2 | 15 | CASRARDGQNYGYTF
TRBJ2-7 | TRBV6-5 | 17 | CASSFSPLAETSYEQYF
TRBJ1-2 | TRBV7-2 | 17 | CASSLSSEGQGDYGYTF
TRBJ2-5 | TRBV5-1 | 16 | CASSSIETEVQETQYF
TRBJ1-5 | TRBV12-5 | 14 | CASGTGTGNQPQHF
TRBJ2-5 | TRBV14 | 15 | CASSQDGGRHHEQYF
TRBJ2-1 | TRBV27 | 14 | CASSLEGQGHEQFF
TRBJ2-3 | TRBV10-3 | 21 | CAISERGPTGGPFPGTDTQYF
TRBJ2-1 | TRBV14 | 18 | CASSQDREREGLDNEQFF